This is a list of T cell receptor beta chains from one sample in a study of blood T cell repertoires in COVID-19. Some clones are missing from TCRdb's copy, which holds only in-frame ones; the method was immunoSEQ multiplex PCR. The table lists approximately 28,000 clones, approximately 70% of them singletons. The sequenced material came from peripheral blood. These receptors were obtained from a man aged 55-75 years with active or convalescent COVID-19. Both conserved end residues are part of each CDR3.

V	J	CDR3
TRBV6-1	TRBJ2-7	CASSDGVSGHTRASYEQYF
TRBV19	TRBJ1-1	CASSIGQGNTEAFF
TRBV7-3	TRBJ1-4	CASAREHNEKLFF
TRBV7-9	TRBJ1-1	CASTGTGGNTEAFF
TRBV6-5	TRBJ2-3	CASKTGKTDTQYF
TRBV5-4	TRBJ2-3	CASSAPGTGSTDTQYF
TRBV29-1	TRBJ2-2	CSEIFDRNTGELFF
TRBV6-2/TRBV6-3	TRBJ2-5	CASSKRAGGLETQYF
TRBV6-1	TRBJ1-1	CASSVRPQGMNTEAFF
TRBV2	TRBJ2-5	CASSLQGAGETQYF
TRBV15	TRBJ2-5	CATRPTLLDSGQETQYF
TRBV7-9	TRBJ1-2	CASSLERGHGYTF
TRBV29-1	TRBJ2-7	CSVRREGHKEQYF
TRBV12-3/TRBV12-4	TRBJ2-4	CASSRRENIQYF
TRBV29-1	TRBJ1-1	CSVRTGTANTEAFF
TRBV18	TRBJ2-5	CASFVGGPQETQYF
TRBV3-1/TRBV3-2	TRBJ2-5	CASSQDTTRTETQYF
TRBV24-1	TRBJ2-7	CATQGPYEQYF
TRBV6-5	TRBJ2-5	CASSYGTARETQYF
TRBV2	TRBJ2-1	CASSEPSGSFNEQFF
TRBV14	TRBJ1-2	CASSQALNYGYTF
TRBV9	TRBJ2-5	CASSRRGRETQYF
TRBV19	TRBJ1-6	CASSRRDRIFSPLHF
TRBV19	TRBJ1-5	CASTRGGSVGNQPQHF
TRBV10-3	TRBJ2-1	CAIRPDRQTYNEQFF
TRBV6-4	TRBJ1-1	CATRDRGGTEAFF
TRBV5-3	TRBJ1-2	CARSLTDSDGYTF
TRBV27	TRBJ2-1	CASRLTQGSSGNEQFF
TRBV3-1/TRBV3-2	TRBJ2-3	CASSATSGSGNTQYF
TRBV19	TRBJ1-3	CASSLGGLIGNTIYF
TRBV3-1/TRBV3-2	TRBJ1-2	CASSQDPAAQFYGYTF
TRBV30	TRBJ1-5	CAWSVPGGVYSNQPQHF
TRBV19	TRBJ2-5	CASSVTSGETQYF
TRBV20-1	TRBJ1-1	CSASPGGTEAFF
TRBV10-3	TRBJ1-5	CAISGDQNSNQPQHF
TRBV2	TRBJ2-7	CASSRENSYEQYF
TRBV30	TRBJ1-5	CASKEGTGAGSQHF
TRBV29-1	TRBJ2-7	CSVKGAYEQYF
TRBV7-9	TRBJ2-1	CASSLGAYNEQFF
TRBV7-2	TRBJ1-2	CASSLAVGANYGYTF
TRBV18	TRBJ1-1	CASSPLISEAFF
TRBV30	TRBJ2-7	CAWRRPRGQGANRGEQYF
TRBV7-3	TRBJ1-2	CASSSTGVGYTF
TRBV30	TRBJ1-5	CAWSVQGHQPQHF
TRBV11-2	TRBJ2-7	CASSFGTSSGYEQYF
TRBV7-9	TRBJ2-7	CASSRGGGGIFREQYF
TRBV11-2	TRBJ2-7	CASSLGLALDYEQYF
TRBV2	TRBJ1-2	CASIRTGLSMAKSF
TRBV15	TRBJ2-1	CATSRVTGGSYNEQFF
TRBV5-4	TRBJ2-1	CASSRRLAGVGEQFF
TRBV5-6	TRBJ1-6	CASSRDRAVNSPLHF
TRBV5-1	TRBJ1-1	CASSLKGAVNTEAFF
TRBV21-1	TRBJ1-2	CASSKLDLGTDNYGYTF
TRBV5-1	TRBJ2-5	CASSLVGGGGSQETQYF
TRBV7-3	TRBJ2-3	CASSFRGGTDTQYF